The 2 T cell receptor beta chains listed next were all sequenced from one sample in a study of radiotherapy plus CTLA-4 blockade in lung cancer. Assay: immunoSEQ multiplex PCR; the TCRdb copy retains only in-frame clones and omits some. Of about 32,000 clones listed, 85% are singletons. The sample in question was peripheral blood, obtained from a patient treated with radiotherapy plus ipilimumab. Receptors originate from a human donor with non-small cell lung cancer who had stable disease on radiotherapy plus ipilimumab.

This chain joins TRBV10-3 and TRBJ2-5; 9 nucleotides agree with TRBD1. The V gene end was trimmed by 2 bases and the J gene end by 4 bases; junction bases not matched to a gene: 8. The CDR3 runs 16 residues. From germline, CDR1 is ENHRY and CDR2 SYGVKD. The CDR3 loop reads CAISEGGQGWPETQYF. CDR3 nucleotides: TGTGCCATCAGTGAGGGGGGACAGGGTTGGCCAGAGACCCAGTACTTC.

The chain carries TRBV6-1 and TRBJ2-1, with TRBD2 identical over 13 bases. The J segment lost 6 bases and the V segment lost 6 bases, leaving 5 bases of the junction unmatched. The germline V gene encodes CDR1 MNHNS and CDR2 SASEGT. The CDR3 extends over 15 amino acids. The CDR3 region is CASRDGLAGVNEQFF. The CDR3 DNA reads as TGTGCCAGCAGAGACGGACTAGCGGGAGTCAATGAGCAGTTCTTC.